The 31 T cell receptor beta chains reported below all come from one sample, sequenced in a study of shared clonotypes between healthy human individuals. Sequencing used immunoSEQ multiplex PCR; TCRdb keeps in-frame clones, though not all of them. The sample has about 2.4 million clones; 90% to 95% are singletons. What was sequenced was naive CD4+ T cells from PBMCs. The sample's subset: CD45RA+ positively selected. The receptors stem from a man between 18 and 29 years old in good health. Some clones in this sample may be carry-over from other donors' samples.

The CDR3 DNA reads TGTGCCAGCAGCTTGAGGCAAATGGGGGAGCAGTACTTC. Amino acids: CASSLRQMGEQYF. The rearrangement joins TRBV5-8 to TRBJ2-7; D is ambiguous. This CDR3 is 13 amino acids long. Trimming shortened V by 1 base and J by 7 bases, and 12 bases separated the two germline ends. Germline V CDR1 and CDR2: SGHTS, YDEGEE. The variable domain in full, completed from reference TRBV5-8 and TRBJ2-7, reads EAGVTQSPTHLIKTRGQQATLRCSPISGHTSVYWYQQALGLGLQFLLWYDEGEERNRGNFPPRFSGRQFPNYSSELNVNALELEDSALYLCASSLRQMGEQYFGPGTRLTVT.

The CDR3 region is CSAANTGELFF. CDR3 coding DNA: TGCAGTGCAGCTAACACCGGGGAGCTGTTTTTT. The chain is built from TRBV20-1 and TRBJ2-2; D unclear. CDR1 is DFQATT, CDR2 SNEGSKA, per germline (reference sequence). The CDR3 covers 11 residues. The V and J ends lost 6 bases and 2 bases respectively, with 4 bases between them.

This sequence joins TRBV6-1 and TRBJ1-5; D is undetermined. The CDR3 length is 13 residues. Trimming removed 4 bases at V and 6 bases at J, with 10 bases between. Germline lookup yields CDR1 MNHNS and CDR2 SASEGT. The CDR3 sequence is CASSVEQFQPQHF. Written as DNA, the CDR3 is TGTGCCAGCAGTGTGGAACAGTTTCAGCCCCAGCATTTT.

J is TRBJ1-2 and V is TRBV19, with TRBD1 identical over 10 bases. Germline CDR1 LNHDA, CDR2 SQIVND (reference sequence). CDR3 length: 16 residues. Trimming cost V 5 bases and J 3 bases; bases outside gene matches: 9. In DNA, the CDR3 is TGTGCCAGTAGTGTTCTACCGGGACAGGGGCACTATGGCTACACCTTC. Its translation is CASSVLPGQGHYGYTF.

The chain has TRBV7-3 and TRBJ1-5; D unclear. The length of the CDR3 is 13 residues. V was clipped by 5 bases and J by 7 bases, with 12 bases between them. From germline, CDR1 is SGHTA and CDR2 FQGTGA. The CDR3: CASSPGLAQPQHF. In nucleotides, the CDR3 is TGTGCCAGCAGCCCCGGACTGGCGCAGCCCCAGCATTTT.

The genes are TRBV11-2 and TRBJ1-3, with D possibly matching TRBD1 (6 bases). The germline gives CDR1 SGHAT, CDR2 FQNNGV. Deletions cut 7 bases from V and 4 bases from J, with 20 bases between. The CDR3 extends over 16 amino acids. In DNA, the CDR3 is TGTGCCAGCACAATCTTTGAGGGGGAGTGGGGAAACACCATATATTTT. It is translated as CASTIFEGEWGNTIYF.

This clone was seen only once. The sample carries other DNA sequences with the same CDR3. The chain has TRBV5-1 and TRBJ2-2; 7 bases map to TRBD2. V was clipped by 0 bases and J by 3 bases; unmatched bases: 2. CDR1 is SGHRS and CDR2 is YFSETQ in the germline V gene. There are 15 residues in the CDR3. CDR3: CASSLALADTGELFF. CDR3 DNA: TGCGCCAGCAGCTTGGCGCTAGCGGACACCGGGGAGCTGTTTTTT.

The V gene is TRBV7-2, the J gene TRBJ1-4, with TRBD1 as a possible D gene (5 bases). The germline V and J ends were trimmed by 6 bases and 2 bases, with 13 bases remaining between them. The CDR3 is made up of 15 amino acids. CDR1 is SGHTA, CDR2 FQGNSA, per germline. The CDR3 DNA is TGTGCCAGCAGGGTCCAGGGTTCCACTAATGAAAAACTGTTTTTT. It encodes CASRVQGSTNEKLFF. Full variable domain (missing parts from reference TRBV7-2 and TRBJ1-4): GAGVSQSPSNKVTEKGKDVELRCDPISGHTALYWYRQSLGQGLEFLIYFQGNSAPDKSGLPSDRFSAERTGGSVSTLTIQRTQQEDSAVYLCASRVQGSTNEKLFFGSGTQLSVL.

The V gene is TRBV6-1, the J gene TRBJ2-4, with D unresolved. V lost 3 bases to trimming and J lost 11 bases, with 8 bases between them. The germline gives CDR1 MNHNS, CDR2 SASEGT. This CDR3 comprises 11 residues. The CDR3 coding sequence is TGTGCCAGCAGTGATCGACTCTTTCAGTACTTC. This codes for CASSDRLFQYF.

V and J are TRBV5-1 and TRBJ2-3; 8 bases agree with TRBD2. J was trimmed by 1 base and V by 3 bases; bases with no gene match: 7. The CDR3 consists of 16 residues. Germline CDR1 and CDR2: SGHRS and YFSETQ. The CDR3 loop is CASSWDAREGTDTQYF. In DNA, the CDR3 is TGCGCCAGCAGCTGGGATGCGCGGGAGGGCACAGATACGCAGTATTTT. The full variable domain, its missing parts supplied by reference TRBV5-1 and TRBJ2-3, is KAGVTQTPRYLIKTRGQQVTLSCSPISGHRSVSWYQQTPGQGLQFLFEYFSETQRNKGNFPGRFSGRQFSNSRSEMNVSTLELGDSALYLCASSWDAREGTDTQYFGPGTRLTVL.

J is TRBJ2-1 and V is TRBV5-1; D is unresolved. V lost 1 base to trimming and J lost 5 bases, with 10 bases between them. The length of the CDR3 is 14 residues. Germline V gene lookup returns CDR1 SGHRS and CDR2 YFSETQ. This chain's CDR3 is CASSLSEWNNEQFF. CDR3 nucleotides: TGCGCCAGCAGCTTGTCGGAGTGGAACAATGAGCAGTTCTTC. Drawing the rest from reference TRBV5-1 and TRBJ2-1, the complete variable domain is KAGVTQTPRYLIKTRGQQVTLSCSPISGHRSVSWYQQTPGQGLQFLFEYFSETQRNKGNFPGRFSGRQFSNSRSEMNVSTLELGDSALYLCASSLSEWNNEQFFGPGTRLTVL.

V is TRBV18 and J is TRBJ1-3, with D tentatively TRBD1 (5 bases). The CDR3 length is 14 residues. Germline values: CDR1 KGHSH, CDR2 LQKENI. V shed 4 bases and J shed 0 bases, with 7 bases lying between them. CDR3 bases: TGTGCCAGCTCACAGACAGACTCTGGAAACACCATATATTTT. It encodes CASSQTDSGNTIYF.

This sequence joins TRBV19 and TRBJ1-5; D is unclear. The CDR3 is 15 amino acids. V was clipped by 1 base and J by 0 bases, with 7 bases between them. Germline-derived CDR1 and CDR2 are LNHDA and SQIVND (reference sequence). The CDR3 nucleotides read TGTGCCAGTAGTATAGTAGCGGCTAGCAATCAGCCCCAGCATTTT. Protein product: CASSIVAASNQPQHF.

This chain links TRBV6-1 with TRBJ1-4; D unclear. The CDR3 covers 16 residues. V was trimmed by 4 bases and J by 2 bases, leaving 14 bases between them. Germline values: CDR1 MNHNS, CDR2 SASEGT. The CDR3 spells CASSGNFRTTNEKLFF. Here the CDR3 DNA reads TGTGCCAGCAGTGGGAATTTCCGGACGACTAATGAAAAACTGTTTTTT.

The chain is built from TRBV5-1 and TRBJ2-5; D unresolved. CDR3 size: 17 residues. Trimming left V 2 bases short and J 5 bases short, with 22 bases between. The germline CDR1 and CDR2 sequences are SGHRS and YFSETQ. The DNA for the CDR3 is TGCGCCAGCAGCTTCACGGGCAGCAGCCCTCTAACCGAGACCCAGTACTTC. It translates to CASSFTGSSPLTETQYF.

The chain is built from TRBV5-1 and TRBJ2-7; 8 bases map to TRBD2. The CDR3 consists of 15 residues. Trimming cost V 0 bases and J 7 bases; bases outside gene matches: 9. Germline CDR1 and CDR2: SGHRS and YFSETQ. The CDR3 is CASSLERGTWEEQYF. The CDR3 DNA follows: TGCGCCAGCAGCTTGGAGCGGGGGACGTGGGAAGAGCAGTACTTC. Variable domain in full (rest from reference TRBV5-1 and TRBJ2-7): KAGVTQTPRYLIKTRGQQVTLSCSPISGHRSVSWYQQTPGQGLQFLFEYFSETQRNKGNFPGRFSGRQFSNSRSEMNVSTLELGDSALYLCASSLERGTWEEQYFGPGTRLTVT.

This sequence joins TRBV11-3 and TRBJ2-3; 7 nucleotides align to TRBD2. Germline lookup yields CDR1 SGHNT and CDR2 YENEEA. V shed 4 bases, J shed 1 base, and the junction held 2 bases outside the gene matches. This CDR3 region has 14 residues. CDR3 DNA: TGTGCCAGCAGCTCCCGGGGGGGCACAGATACGCAGTATTTT. Translation: CASSSRGGTDTQYF.

This chain connects TRBV6-1 to TRBJ1-1; D remains ambiguous. The germline V gene encodes CDR1 MNHNS and CDR2 SASEGT. Trimming took 5 bases from V and 6 from J, leaving 19 bases between them. CDR3 size: 15 residues. CDR3 bases: TGTGCCAGCAGTAGAGGGCAGACCGGCATCGCTGAAGCTTTCTTT. It specifies CASSRGQTGIAEAFF.

The CDR3 loop reads CASSLDLYSYNEQFF. Here the CDR3 DNA reads TGTGCCAGCAGCTTGGATTTGTACAGTTACAATGAGCAGTTCTTC. The chain combines TRBV5-5 with TRBJ2-1; D is unresolved. The germline V and J ends were trimmed by 0 bases and 4 bases, with 11 bases remaining between them. The CDR3 spans 15 residues. The germline V gene has CDR1 SGHKS and CDR2 YYEKEE (reference sequence). Filled out from reference TRBV5-5 and TRBJ2-1, the complete variable domain reads DAGVTQSPTHLIKTRGQQVTLRCSPISGHKSVSWYQQVLGQGPQFIFQYYEKEERGRGNFPDRFSARQFPNYSSELNVNALLLGDSALYLCASSLDLYSYNEQFFGPGTRLTVL.

This clone occurred a few times. The rearrangement joins TRBV4-2 to TRBJ2-2; TRBD1 might be the D (6 bases). The CDR3 consists of 17 residues. Germline assignment: CDR1 LGHNA and CDR2 YNFKEQ. The V gene lost 0 bases and the J gene lost 4 bases, with 15 bases spanning the gap. The CDR3 here is CASSQDIRTDITGELFF. Written as DNA, the CDR3 is TGTGCCAGCAGCCAAGATATTCGGACAGACATCACCGGGGAGCTGTTTTTT.

V gene TRBV4-3 combines with J gene TRBJ2-7; D perhaps matches TRBD2 (5 bases). This CDR3 region has 16 residues. Germline values: CDR1 LGHNA, CDR2 YSLEER. V was pared by 0 bases and J by 2 bases, with 14 bases between. The CDR3 DNA reads TGCGCCAGCAGCCAAGATACCTGGACTGCCGCCTACGAGCAGTACTTC. It encodes CASSQDTWTAAYEQYF.

A note on this clone: This specimen includes other DNA sequences encoding the same CDR3. J is TRBJ1-1 and V is TRBV6-1, with D uncertain. CDR1 is MNHNS, CDR2 SASEGT, per germline. Deletions cut 1 base from V and 2 bases from J, with 8 bases between. The CDR3 has 14 residues. This CDR3 is CASSEGRGNTEAFF. CDR3 DNA: TGTGCCAGCAGTGAAGGACGGGGAAACACTGAAGCTTTCTTT.

The chain has TRBV7-3 and TRBJ2-1; 7 nucleotides match TRBD2. Germline V lookup: CDR1 SGHTA, CDR2 FQGTGA. This CDR3 is 15 amino acids long. V trimming: 5 bases; J trimming: 8 bases; junction bases outside the gene matches: 12. The CDR3 nucleotides read TGTGCCAGCAGCCAGGGAGGGGCCCTGAACCATGAGCAGTTCTTC. Its protein product is CASSQGGALNHEQFF.

The chain has TRBV27 and TRBJ2-1; 12 positions match TRBD2. The junction had 7 bases not matched to a gene; V was cut back by 6 bases and J by 4 bases. The CDR3 runs to 16 residues. CDR1 is MNHEY, CDR2 SMNVEV, per germline (reference sequence). For the CDR3, the DNA is TGTGCCAGCAGGCCGACTAGCGGGGGCCCTTACAATGAGCAGTTCTTC. This codes for CASRPTSGGPYNEQFF.

A single count supports this clone. This rearrangement joins TRBV18 to TRBJ2-1; the match to TRBD1 covers 8 bases. The V gene's germline CDR1 is KGHSH and CDR2 LQKENI. The ends lost 1 base at V and 7 bases at J; junction bases unmatched: 15. The CDR3 runs 18 residues. The CDR3 protein is CASSPLIGQGLELNEQFF. Written as DNA, the CDR3 is TGTGCCAGCTCACCACTCATCGGACAGGGCCTCGAATTGAATGAGCAGTTCTTC.

The rearrangement joins TRBV6-5 to TRBJ2-1; 7 positions agree with TRBD2. This CDR3 contains 15 residues. Germline CDR1 is MNHEY and CDR2 is SVGAGI. With V trimmed by 8 bases and J by 5 bases, 12 bases remained unmatched. CDR3 loop: CASHRSGGENNEQFF. The DNA for the CDR3 is TGTGCCAGCCATCGGTCGGGGGGTGAGAACAATGAGCAGTTCTTC.

V and J are TRBV5-3 and TRBJ2-7; D unclear. TRBV5-3 is identified as an open reading frame with a role that is uncertain. Trimming took off 4 bases at V and 3 bases at J, with 8 bases between the two ends. The CDR3 is made up of 12 amino acids. CDR3 coding DNA: TGTGCCAGAAGCCCCCCGGGCTACGAGCAGTACTTC. This sequence encodes CARSPPGYEQYF.

This chain joins TRBV7-9 and TRBJ2-7, with 8 positions matching TRBD1. The ends lost 1 base at V and 2 bases at J; junction bases unmatched: 4. Germline V gene data show CDR1 as SEHNR and CDR2 as FQNEAQ (reference sequence). The length of the CDR3 is 15 residues. The CDR3 sequence is CASSLVARGPYEQYF. In DNA, the CDR3 is TGTGCCAGCAGCTTAGTTGCCAGGGGGCCCTACGAGCAGTACTTC.

The rearrangement uses TRBV7-2 and TRBJ1-2; perhaps TRBD1 as D (6 bases). V gave up 1 base and J gave up 2 bases, with 14 bases separating them. The CDR3 sequence is 16 residues long. In germline, CDR1 is SGHTA, CDR2 FQGNSA. The CDR3 region is CASSLVGGKKNYGYTF. The DNA of the CDR3 is TGTGCCAGCAGCTTAGTGGGGGGCAAAAAAAACTATGGCTACACCTTC.

This clone appeared a single time. The V and J genes are TRBV28 and TRBJ2-3, with D perhaps matching TRBD2 (7 bases). Trimming took 5 bases from V and 3 from J, leaving 18 bases between them. Germline values: CDR1 MDHEN, CDR2 SYDVKM. This CDR3 has 16 residues. In nucleotides, the CDR3 is TGTGCCAGCAGTGCCCCCCCGGGGGGCGAGACAGATACGCAGTATTTT. Translating gives CASSAPPGGETDTQYF.

V is TRBV9 and J is TRBJ1-3; 7 bases line up with TRBD1. V gave up 6 bases and J gave up 0 bases; unmatched junction bases: 9. Germline V gene lookup returns CDR1 SGDLS and CDR2 YYNGEE. This CDR3 contains 16 residues. CDR3 in DNA: TGTGCCAGCACTCGGACAGGAGGCAACTCTGGAAACACCATATATTTT. Translated: CASTRTGGNSGNTIYF.